These 5 T cell receptor beta chains originate from one sample sequenced in a study of blood T cell repertoires in COVID-19. Data came from immunoSEQ multiplex PCR; TCRdb stores just in-frame clones and leaves some out. The repertoire consists of 440,000 or so clones, with approximately 90% occurring once and the leading ten covering 1.5% to 1.9%. Sample: peripheral blood. Source of these receptors: a middle-aged woman with COVID-19, enrolled during active disease.

This clone was observed once. The chain links TRBV19 to TRBJ1-4, with 7 bases lining up with TRBD1. This CDR3 comprises 14 residues. CDR1 LNHDA and CDR2 SQIVND come from the germline V gene (reference sequence). J lost 5 bases, V lost 6 bases, and 6 bases had no gene match. Here the CDR3 DNA reads TGTGCCAGTAGCCCGACAGGGATCAATGAAAAACTGTTTTTT. This translates into CASSPTGINEKLFF.

The CDR3 loop reads CASSRRDRTYTDTQYF. CDR3 in DNA: TGTGCCAGCAGCCGGCGAGACAGAACATACACAGATACGCAGTATTTT. V is TRBV13 and J is TRBJ2-3; D may be TRBD1 (5 bases). CDR1 and CDR2 from the germline V gene are PRHDT and FYEKMQ (reference sequence). CDR3 length equals 16 residues. Trimming pared 5 bases from V and 2 bases from J, leaving 17 bases between.

V gene TRBV4-3 combines with J gene TRBJ2-7; 16 nucleotides agree with TRBD2. Germline V lookup: CDR1 LGHNA, CDR2 YSLEER. This CDR3 comprises 16 residues. After removal of 4 bases from V and 5 bases from J, the junction contained 5 bases not matched to a gene. CDR3 DNA sequence: TGCGCCAGCAGCCCGGGACTAGCGGGAGGGCGCAACGAGCAGTACTTC. Its translation: CASSPGLAGGRNEQYF.

Worth noting for this clone: Distinct nucleotide sequences in the sample also encode this CDR3. CDR3 in amino acids: CASSSDRGKTGELFF. The CDR3 DNA reads as TGTGCCAGCAGCTCGGACAGGGGGAAGACCGGGGAGCTGTTTTTT. The V call is TRBV5-4, the J call TRBJ2-2; 10 bases fit TRBD1. Trimming removed 3 bases from V and 5 bases from J; junction bases left unmatched: 4. Germline CDR1 reads SGHNT; CDR2 reads YYREEE (reference sequence). The CDR3 consists of 15 residues.

The chain recombines TRBV4-3 with TRBJ2-3; D may be TRBD2 (7 bases). The V gene's germline CDR1 is LGHNA and CDR2 YSLEER. Trimming removed 0 bases from V and 4 bases from J, with 17 bases in between. This CDR3 comprises 17 residues. CDR3 loop: CASSQDAAGASPDTQYF. In DNA, the CDR3 is TGCGCCAGCAGCCAAGACGCGGCGGGGGCCAGTCCAGATACGCAGTATTTT.